The rows below give T cell receptor beta chains drawn from one sample of a study of blood T cell repertoires in COVID-19. Sequencing used immunoSEQ multiplex PCR; TCRdb keeps in-frame clones, though not all of them. The sample yields approximately 340,000 clones, about 86% seen once. Material for sequencing was peripheral blood. These TCRs come from a man younger than 40 with active or convalescent COVID-19. The CDR3 runs from the conserved cysteine through the conserved F or W. A D gene is named only where the DNA matches it firmly. The size entry is marked missing in some rows and otherwise reads once, few, many or a size class.

TRBJ2-7	TRBV7-8	-	-	TGTGCCAGCAGCTGGGACTCAACCTACGAGCAGTACTTC	CASSWDSTYEQYF
TRBJ2-1	TRBV5-4	few	TRBD2	TGTGCCAGCAGCCCTAAAGCTAGCGGGGGGACCAATGAGCAGTTCTTC	CASSPKASGGTNEQFF
TRBJ1-2	TRBV18	-	-	TGTGCCAGCTCACCTCGCGGGGGCATCTATGGCTACACCTTC	CASSPRGGIYGYTF
TRBJ2-1	TRBV12-5	-	TRBD2	TGTGCTAGTGGTCCTCCGGGACTAAACTCCTACAATGAGCAGTTCTTC	CASGPPGLNSYNEQFF
TRBJ2-3	TRBV9	-	-	TGTGCCAGCAGCTCCCTAGCTGGGGGGATGCGGACAGATACGCAGTATTTT	CASSSLAGGMRTDTQYF
TRBJ1-2	TRBV30	-	-	TGTGCCGGCCAACAGGATGGCTATGGCTACACCTTC	CAGQQDGYGYTF
TRBJ1-1	TRBV4-1	-	TRBD1	TGCGCCAGCAGCCAAGGAGACAGGGACACTGAAGCTTTCTTT	CASSQGDRDTEAFF
TRBJ2-1	TRBV6-6	-	-	TGTGCCAGCAGTTACGAGTCAACTACTAAGCAGTTCTTC	CASSYESTTKQFF
TRBJ1-1	TRBV28	-	TRBD1	TGTGCCAGCAGTTTACCCGGGACAGACAACACTGAAGCTTTCTTT	CASSLPGTDNTEAFF
TRBJ2-1	TRBV9	-	-	TGTGCCAGCAGCCCCCGGACAGTAAACAATGAGCAGTTCTTC	CASSPRTVNNEQFF
TRBJ2-3	TRBV29-1	-	-	TGCAGCGTTCACACAGATACGCAGTATTTT	CSVHTDTQYF
TRBJ1-1	TRBV10-3	-	TRBD1	TGTGCCATCGCGAAAGCAGGGGGAACTGAAGCTTTCTTT	CAIAKAGGTEAFF
TRBJ2-3	TRBV28	-	TRBD2	TGTGCCAGCAGAGGGAGGGAAACAGATACGCAGTATTTT	CASRGRETDTQYF
TRBJ2-1	TRBV7-8	once	TRBD2	TGTGCCAGCAGCAATCCGGGACTAGCGGGAGGCACTAGCTCCTACAATGAGCAGTTCTTC	CASSNPGLAGGTSSYNEQFF
TRBJ1-2	TRBV6-2/TRBV6-3	-	-	TGTGCCAGCAGTGTAGACAGTGTGCGTGGCTACACCTTC	CASSVDSVRGYTF
TRBJ2-1	TRBV4-2	-	TRBD2	TGTGCCAGCAGCCAAGAGGGGGGGAGTGCCTACAATGAGCAGTTCTTC	CASSQEGGSAYNEQFF
TRBJ1-2	TRBV18	-	-	TGTGCCAGCTCAAAGAGCCAGGGGTCCGACTATGGCTACACCTTC	CASSKSQGSDYGYTF
TRBJ1-4	TRBV19	-	-	TGTGCCAGTAGCGAAACGGCAGGCGAAAAACTGTTTTTT	CASSETAGEKLFF
TRBJ2-3	TRBV4-2	-	-	TGTGCCAGCAGCCTTACGGAGGGCAACCTAGATACGCAGTATTTT	CASSLTEGNLDTQYF
TRBJ2-1	TRBV6-6	-	TRBD2	TGTGCCAGCGGGGGACTAGCGGAACAAAGGGGTGAGCAGTTCTTC	CASGGLAEQRGEQFF
TRBJ2-7	TRBV10-3	-	TRBD2	TGTGCCATCAGTACCTCCCTGGCGGGAGGGTACGAGCAGTACTTC	CAISTSLAGGYEQYF
TRBJ1-5	TRBV19	-	-	TGTGCCAGTAGCAATGACCAGGGTGGCAATCAGCCCCAGCATTTT	CASSNDQGGNQPQHF
TRBJ1-1	TRBV19	-	TRBD1	TGTGCCAGTAGTATCGCGGGACAGGGCGAGGGCACTGAAGCTTTCTTT	CASSIAGQGEGTEAFF
TRBJ2-3	TRBV2	-	-	TGTGCCAGCACAGCCCCTACAGGGTCAGATACGCAGTATTTT	CASTAPTGSDTQYF
TRBJ2-5	TRBV6-2/TRBV6-3	-	-	TGTGCCAGCAGTTACTGGGGGCCTGGGGAGACCCAGTACTTC	CASSYWGPGETQYF
TRBJ2-3	TRBV9	-	TRBD1	TGTGCCAGCAGCGTGGGACAGGGGCCAGATACGCAGTATTTT	CASSVGQGPDTQYF
TRBJ2-1	TRBV5-4	once	-	TGTGCCAGCAGCTTCGGCGGGAATGAGCAGTTCTTC	CASSFGGNEQFF
TRBJ2-3	TRBV7-3	-	-	TGTGCCAGCAGCTTAGACGGGAAATCCACAGATACGCAGTATTTT	CASSLDGKSTDTQYF
TRBJ2-6	TRBV7-2	-	-	TGTGCCAGCAGCACGAGTACTGGGGCCAACGTCCTGACTTTC	CASSTSTGANVLTF
TRBJ2-1	TRBV30	-	TRBD2	TGTGCCTGGAGCCCGAGGACTAGCGGGGTGAGCTCCTACAATGAGCAGTTCTTC	CAWSPRTSGVSSYNEQFF
TRBJ2-5	TRBV24-1	-	-	TGTGCCACCAGTGAAACACTAGGTTTGGAGACCCAGTACTTC	CATSETLGLETQYF
TRBJ1-2	TRBV4-3	-	-	TGCGCCAGCAGCCACGACAGGACTTCCTATGGCTACACCTTC	CASSHDRTSYGYTF
TRBJ1-2	TRBV19	-	-	TGTGCCAGTAGTATAGGACAGGCCTCCAACTATGGCTACACCTTC	CASSIGQASNYGYTF
TRBJ2-5	TRBV19	-	TRBD1	TGTGCCAGTAGTATAGGGGGACAGGGAAAGACCCAGTACTTC	CASSIGGQGKTQYF
TRBJ2-1	TRBV7-3	-	-	TGTGCCAGCAGCTTAGGTGGGGGGAATGAGCAGTTCTTC	CASSLGGGNEQFF
TRBJ2-7	TRBV6-5	-	TRBD1	TGTGCCAGCAAGGACAGGGTCCCCTCCTACGAGCAGTACTTC	CASKDRVPSYEQYF
TRBJ2-3	TRBV11-3	-	TRBD1	TGTGCCAGCAGCGCAAGGACAGGGGTGGATACGCAGTATTTT	CASSARTGVDTQYF
TRBJ1-4	TRBV25-1	-	TRBD1	TGTGCCAGCTGCCGGGACAGGGGAAAACTGTTTTTT	CASCRDRGKLFF
TRBJ2-5	TRBV7-8	-	TRBD1	TGTGCCAGCAGAATGGACAGGGTGCAAGAGACCCAGTACTTC	CASRMDRVQETQYF
TRBJ1-1	TRBV24-1	-	TRBD1	TGTGCCACCAGTGATCTTCAGGGGGCTGAAGCTTTCTTT	CATSDLQGAEAFF
TRBJ2-1	TRBV4-1	once	-	TGCGCCAGCAGCCAAACGTTGGGACTTCCGCCAGACAAGCAGTTCTTC	CASSQTLGLPPDKQFF
TRBJ1-2	TRBV6-1	-	TRBD1	TGTGCCAGCAGTGAACGTTGGACAGGGGGCTACTATGGCTACACCTTC	CASSERWTGGYYGYTF
TRBJ1-1	TRBV15	-	-	TGTGCCACCAGCATAGCGACACCGAACACTGAAGCTTTCTTT	CATSIATPNTEAFF
TRBJ1-6	TRBV5-1	once	TRBD1	TGCGCCAGCAGCGGAACCGGGACAGATAATTCACCCCTCCACTTT	CASSGTGTDNSPLHF
TRBJ1-5	TRBV15	-	TRBD1	TGTGCCACCAGCAGGGCTACAGGGGGACAGCCCCAGCATTTT	CATSRATGGQPQHF
TRBJ2-3	TRBV6-5	-	TRBD1	TGTGCCAGCAGAGGGGACAGTACGCAGTATTTT	CASRGDSTQYF